This passage covers 23 T cell receptor beta chains from one sample sequenced in a study of control samples from healthy donors and cancer patients. Some clones are missing from TCRdb's copy, which holds only in-frame ones; the method was immunoSEQ multiplex PCR. The table records roughly 190,000 clones, about 90% of them present only once. Sequencing was carried out using blood. Receptors originate from a man aged 30 to 39 in good health.

V and J are TRBV9 and TRBJ2-3, with TRBD1 matching over 11 bases. The ends lost 3 bases at V and 2 bases at J; junction bases unmatched: 2. Germline lookup yields CDR1 SGDLS and CDR2 YYNGEE. CDR3 size: 15 residues. The CDR3 DNA sequence: TGTGCCAGCAGCGGCGGACAGGGGGCCACAGATACGCAGTATTTT. Translation gives CASSGGQGATDTQYF.

This clone was observed once. This rearrangement joins TRBV4-2 to TRBJ1-6, with a tentative D call TRBD1 (5 bases). The CDR3 has 17 residues. V lost 0 bases and J lost 6, with 15 bases in between. Germline CDR1 reads LGHNA; CDR2 reads YNFKEQ. CDR3 residues: CASSQEVQGWSNSPLHF. The CDR3 DNA is TGTGCCAGCAGCCAAGAGGTCCAGGGTTGGAGTAATTCACCCCTCCACTTT.

V is TRBV7-9 and J is TRBJ1-1; unclear D gene. The CDR3 has 14 amino acids. Germline CDR1 and CDR2: SEHNR and FQNEAQ (reference sequence). The V end was cut by 5 bases, the J end by 3 bases, with 13 bases between. CDR3 sequence: CASSIVTVDTEAFF. The CDR3 bases are TGTGCCAGCAGCATCGTGACGGTGGACACTGAAGCTTTCTTT.

This clone is a singleton in its sample. The V gene is TRBV28, the J gene TRBJ2-7; a weak D match, TRBD2 (5 bases). The CDR3 contains 15 residues. V lost 5 bases and J 2 bases, leaving 16 bases between the germline ends. Germline lookup yields CDR1 MDHEN and CDR2 SYDVKM. The DNA for the CDR3 is TGTGCCAGCAGTGCCGGGGTCCACCCGCCCTACGAGCAGTACTTC. Protein sequence: CASSAGVHPPYEQYF.

The V call is TRBV18, the J call TRBJ1-5, with TRBD1 as a possible D gene (5 bases). The CDR3 is made up of 15 amino acids. V gave up 4 bases and J gave up 4 bases, with 14 bases separating them. Germline V gene sequence: CDR1 KGHSH, CDR2 LQKENI. The CDR3 DNA is TGTGCCAGCTCACGGCAAGGGGCTAATAATCAGCCCCAGCATTTT. It specifies CASSRQGANNQPQHF.

This rearrangement joins TRBV5-1 to TRBJ2-1; 13 nucleotides line up with TRBD2. The junction had 4 bases not matched to a gene; V was cut back by 1 base and J by 6 bases. CDR3 length: 16 residues. CDR1 SGHRS and CDR2 YFSETQ come from the germline V gene. CDR3 sequence reads: CASSLIGTSGVNEQFF. CDR3 coding DNA: TGCGCCAGCAGCTTGATCGGGACTAGCGGGGTCAATGAGCAGTTCTTC.

The chain combines TRBV6-1 with TRBJ2-5, with 10 nucleotides matching TRBD1. This CDR3 is built from 15 residues. Trimming removed 3 bases from V and 5 bases from J; junction bases left unmatched: 6. Germline V gene lookup returns CDR1 MNHNS and CDR2 SASEGT. CDR3 nucleotides: TGTGCCAGCAGTGAGGACAGGGGGTCGTTTGAGACCCAGTACTTC. It yields the protein CASSEDRGSFETQYF.

The chain uses TRBV7-9 and TRBJ2-3; perhaps TRBD1 as D (8 bases). The CDR3 is made up of 13 amino acids. Trimming left V 1 base short and J 8 bases short, with 10 bases between. CDR1 and CDR2 (germline): SEHNR, FQNEAQ (reference sequence). CDR3 bases: TGTGCCAGCAGCTTAGACAGGGGGGGTACGCAGTATTTT. Translation: CASSLDRGGTQYF.

The V and J genes are TRBV6-6 and TRBJ1-4, with D possibly TRBD1 on 6 matching bases. This CDR3 contains 15 residues. The V gene's germline CDR1 is MNHNY and CDR2 SVGAGI (reference sequence). V lost 0 bases to trimming and J lost 5 bases, with 10 bases between them. The CDR3 nucleotides are TGTGCCAGCAGTTACTCTGACAGGAAAAATGAAAAACTGTTTTTT. Its translation: CASSYSDRKNEKLFF.

The chain is built from TRBV3-1 (or the pseudogene TRBV3-2) and TRBJ1-2; possibly TRBD1 for D (5 bases). The CDR3 loop spans 14 amino acids. Looked up from germline, CDR1 is LGHDT and CDR2 is YNNKEL (reference sequence). Trimming removed 1 base at V and 4 bases at J, with 10 bases between. The CDR3 loop is CASSQGGVIYGYTF. The CDR3 DNA is TGTGCCAGCAGCCAAGGGGGCGTTATCTATGGCTACACCTTC.

The chain combines TRBV18 with TRBJ2-6; TRBD2 is a possible D gene (5 bases). V was shortened by 2 bases and J by 0 bases, with 14 bases between the two germline ends. This CDR3 is built from 18 residues. Germline CDR1 reads KGHSH; CDR2 reads LQKENI. CDR3 sequence (DNA): TGTGCCAGCTCACCAGAGTCAGGAGGAAACTCTGGGGCCAACGTCCTGACTTTC. It encodes CASSPESGGNSGANVLTF.

The rearrangement links TRBV10-1 to TRBJ2-3, with D unclear. The CDR3 loop spans 12 amino acids. Germline V lookup: CDR1 WNHNN, CDR2 SYGVQD (reference sequence). Trimming stripped 6 bases from V and 0 bases from J, with 4 bases between. The CDR3 DNA sequence: TGCGCCAGCAGGGACAGCACAGATACGCAGTATTTT. Protein sequence: CASRDSTDTQYF.

The chain employs TRBV2 and TRBJ1-1; no definite D call. V was clipped by 6 bases and J by 11 bases, with 19 bases between them. CDR3 length: 13 residues. Germline CDR1 SNHLY, CDR2 FYNNEI. The CDR3 here is CASSPQMRGWAFF. For the CDR3, the DNA is TGTGCCAGCAGCCCTCAGATGCGTGGGTGGGCTTTCTTT.

As to this clone: The junction differs from germline at one of its ends, possibly a read error. J is TRBJ1-4 and V is TRBV25-1; TRBD1 might be the D (5 bases). The CDR3 consists of 17 residues. Germline V gene data show CDR1 as MGHDK and CDR2 as SYGVNS. The CDR3 DNA reads TGTGCCAGCAGCGAATTTAGGTCGACAGAAAATAATGAAAAACTGTTTTTT. This sequence encodes CASSEFRSTENNEKLFF.

The chain carries TRBV30 and TRBJ2-1, with D maybe TRBD2 (7 bases). The CDR3 has 14 amino acids. V was cut by 7 bases and J by 6 bases, with 19 bases left in between. Germline lookup yields CDR1 GTSNPN and CDR2 SVGIG (reference sequence). CDR3 sequence (DNA): TGTGCCTCCTTGGGGCGGGGGCCGGGCAATGAGCAGTTCTTC. Protein sequence: CASLGRGPGNEQFF.

V and J are TRBV6-5 and TRBJ2-4, with 10 bases lining up with TRBD1. This CDR3 comprises 12 residues. Germline CDR1 and CDR2: MNHEY and SVGAGI. The V gene end was trimmed by 7 bases and the J gene end by 8 bases; junction bases not matched to a gene: 2. This CDR3 is CASTGTGDIQYF. Written as DNA, the CDR3 is TGTGCCAGCACTGGGACAGGGGACATTCAGTACTTC.

The J gene is TRBJ2-3, the V gene TRBV7-9; D uncertain. The CDR3 spans 13 residues. Trimming left V 5 bases short and J 6 bases short, with 12 bases between. Germline V gene data show CDR1 as SEHNR and CDR2 as FQNEAQ (reference sequence). In DNA form, the CDR3 reads TGTGCCAGCAGCACTCCATCTAGGGATACGCAGTATTTT. Protein product: CASSTPSRDTQYF. Complete variable domain (other parts from reference TRBV7-9 and TRBJ2-3): DTGVSQNPRHKITKRGQNVTFRCDPISEHNRLYWYRQTLGQGPEFLTYFQNEAQLEKSRLLSDRFSAERPKGSFSTLEIQRTEQGDSAMYLCASSTPSRDTQYFGPGTRLTVL.

The chain uses TRBV15 and TRBJ2-1, with D perhaps assigned TRBD1 or TRBD2 (5 bases each). This CDR3 is 17 amino acids long. Per germline, CDR1 LNHNV and CDR2 YYDKDF (reference sequence). Trimming took off 7 bases at V and 3 bases at J, with 22 bases between the two ends. This chain's CDR3 is CATNPTGGDAFYNEQFF. For the CDR3, the DNA is TGTGCCACCAATCCAACTGGTGGGGACGCCTTCTACAATGAGCAGTTCTTC.

The chain is built from TRBV28 and TRBJ2-7; D may be TRBD1 or TRBD2 (5 bases each). Germline CDR1 reads MDHEN; CDR2 reads SYDVKM. V lost 5 bases to trimming and J lost 8 bases, with 22 bases between them. The CDR3 runs to 15 residues. Here the CDR3 DNA reads TGTGCCAGCAGTCCTTTCGGGACCGCTCCCGTCCAGCAGTACTTC. Its translation is CASSPFGTAPVQQYF.

The chain is built from TRBV11-2 and TRBJ1-4, with 9 bases that match TRBD1. Looked up from germline, CDR1 is SGHAT and CDR2 is FQNNGV. The CDR3 is 17 residues long. Trimming took 1 base from V and 4 from J; bases not matched to a gene: 7. The CDR3 sequence is CASSLGGTGMNNEKLFF. In DNA, the CDR3 is TGTGCCAGCAGCTTAGGAGGGACAGGGATGAATAATGAAAAACTGTTTTTT.

This chain connects TRBV5-1 to TRBJ2-1; the D gene is possibly TRBD2 (5 bases). The CDR3 contains 16 residues. V gave up 5 bases and J gave up 0 bases, with 15 bases separating them. Germline V CDR1 and CDR2: SGHRS, YFSETQ. The CDR3 loop reads CASRALSGSSYNEQFF. The CDR3 DNA follows: TGCGCCAGCAGGGCGCTGAGCGGTAGCTCCTACAATGAGCAGTTCTTC.

The chain employs TRBV11-1 and TRBJ2-1; D gene unclear. The CDR3 runs 13 residues. The germline CDR1 and CDR2 sequences are SGHAT and FQDESV (reference sequence). With 2 bases removed from V and 10 bases from J, the gap between germline ends came to 12 bases. CDR3 sequence reads: CASSLLVQKEQFF. The CDR3 bases are TGTGCCAGCAGCTTATTGGTACAGAAGGAGCAGTTCTTC.

The chain carries TRBV27 and TRBJ1-2, with TRBD1 matching over 8 bases. CDR1 is MNHEY, CDR2 SMNVEV, per germline (reference sequence). The CDR3 covers 15 residues. Germline trimming cut 5 bases from V and 4 bases from J; bases unmatched to any gene: 9. CDR3 nucleotide sequence: TGTGCCAGCAGTCATAGATCAGGGGGCTCCTATGGCTACACCTTC. Translating it yields CASSHRSGGSYGYTF.